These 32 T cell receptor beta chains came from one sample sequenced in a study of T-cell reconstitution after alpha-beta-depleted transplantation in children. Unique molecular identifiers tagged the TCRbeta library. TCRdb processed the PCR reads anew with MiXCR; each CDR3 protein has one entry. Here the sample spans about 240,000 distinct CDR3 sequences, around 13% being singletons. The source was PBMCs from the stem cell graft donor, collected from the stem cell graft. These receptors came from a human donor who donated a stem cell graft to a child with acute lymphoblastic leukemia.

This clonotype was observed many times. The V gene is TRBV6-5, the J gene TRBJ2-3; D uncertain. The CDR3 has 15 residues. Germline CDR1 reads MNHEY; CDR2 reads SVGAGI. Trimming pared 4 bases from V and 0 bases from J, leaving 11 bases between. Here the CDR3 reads CASSLHRPSTDTQYF. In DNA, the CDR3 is TGTGCCAGCAGTTTGCACCGTCCTAGCACAGATACGCAGTATTTT.

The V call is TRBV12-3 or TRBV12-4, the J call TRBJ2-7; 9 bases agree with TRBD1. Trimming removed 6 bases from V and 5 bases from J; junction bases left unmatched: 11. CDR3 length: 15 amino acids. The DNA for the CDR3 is TGTGCCAGCAGAGAAACCTGGACAGGGGTACACGAGCAGTACTTC. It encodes CASRETWTGVHEQYF.

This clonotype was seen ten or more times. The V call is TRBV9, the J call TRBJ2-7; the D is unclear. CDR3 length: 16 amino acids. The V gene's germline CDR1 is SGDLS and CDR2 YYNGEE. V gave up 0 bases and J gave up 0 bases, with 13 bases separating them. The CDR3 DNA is TGTGCCAGCAGCGTAGGGCCTCTCTCGACCTCCTACGAGCAGTACTTC. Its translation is CASSVGPLSTSYEQYF.

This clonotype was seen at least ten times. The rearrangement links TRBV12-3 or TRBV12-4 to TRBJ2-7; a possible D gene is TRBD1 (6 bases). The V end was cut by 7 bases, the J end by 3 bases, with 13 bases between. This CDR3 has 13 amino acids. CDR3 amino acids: CASTRDTNYEQYF. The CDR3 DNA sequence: TGTGCCAGCACCCGGGACACCAACTACGAGCAGTACTTC.

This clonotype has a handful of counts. The CDR3 DNA reads TGTGCCAGCAGCTTCTACCGTAATTTAGCGGGAGGGAAAGTAACCTACAATGAGCAGTTCTTC. Its translation is CASSFYRNLAGGKVTYNEQFF. V gene TRBV11-2 combines with J gene TRBJ2-1; 11 positions match TRBD2. The V gene end was trimmed by 3 bases and the J gene end by 2 bases; junction bases not matched to a gene: 18. The CDR3 has 21 amino acids. Looked up from germline, CDR1 is SGHAT and CDR2 is FQNNGV.

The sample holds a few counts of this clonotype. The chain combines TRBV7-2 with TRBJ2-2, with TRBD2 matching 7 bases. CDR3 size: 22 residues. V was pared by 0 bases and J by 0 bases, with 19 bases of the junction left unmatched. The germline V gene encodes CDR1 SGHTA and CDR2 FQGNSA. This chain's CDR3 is CASSLALRLGASGFTNTGELFF. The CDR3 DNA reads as TGTGCCAGCAGCTTAGCGTTAAGGCTAGGGGCTAGCGGCTTCACGAACACCGGGGAGCTGTTTTTT.

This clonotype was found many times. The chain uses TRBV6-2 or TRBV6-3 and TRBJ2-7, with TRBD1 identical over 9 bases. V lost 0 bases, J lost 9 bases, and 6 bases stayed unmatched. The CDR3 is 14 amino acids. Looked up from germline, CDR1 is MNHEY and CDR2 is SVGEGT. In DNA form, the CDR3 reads TGTGCCAGCAGTTACTCTCGACAGGGGGGAGTGCAGTACTTC. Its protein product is CASSYSRQGGVQYF.

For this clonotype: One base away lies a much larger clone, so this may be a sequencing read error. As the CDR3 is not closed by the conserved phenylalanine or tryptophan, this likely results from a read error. The CDR3 coding sequence is TGTGCCAGTATTGGGATAGAGGGGGTGGCAGATACGCAGTATTTG. Encoded protein: CASIGIEGVADTQYL. The V call is TRBV19, the J call TRBJ2-3, with D possibly being TRBD1 (6 bases). The CDR3 is made up of 15 amino acids. Trimming cost V 7 bases and J 4 bases, with 18 bases left between them. Germline V gives CDR1 LNHDA, CDR2 SQIVND (reference sequence).

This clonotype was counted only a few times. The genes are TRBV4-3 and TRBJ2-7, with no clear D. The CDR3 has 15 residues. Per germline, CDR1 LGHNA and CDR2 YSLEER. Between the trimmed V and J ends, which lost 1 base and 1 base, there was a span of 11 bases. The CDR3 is CASSQGLGGSYEQYF. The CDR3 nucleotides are TGCGCCAGCAGCCAAGGTCTAGGTGGATCCTACGAGCAGTACTTC.

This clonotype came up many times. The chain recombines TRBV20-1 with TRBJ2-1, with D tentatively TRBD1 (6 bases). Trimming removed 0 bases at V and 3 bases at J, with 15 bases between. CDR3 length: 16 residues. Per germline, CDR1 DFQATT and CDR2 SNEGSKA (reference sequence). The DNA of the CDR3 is TGCAGTGCTAGAGACCAGGGAGAGGGGGTCTACAATGAGCAGTTCTTC. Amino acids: CSARDQGEGVYNEQFF.

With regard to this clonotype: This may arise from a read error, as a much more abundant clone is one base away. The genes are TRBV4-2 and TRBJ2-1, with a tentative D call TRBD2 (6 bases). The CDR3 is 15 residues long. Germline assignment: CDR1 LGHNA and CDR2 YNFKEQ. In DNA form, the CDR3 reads TGTGCCGGCAGCCAGTCTAGCGTTCTTTACAATGAGCAGTTCTTC. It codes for CAGSQSSVLYNEQFF.

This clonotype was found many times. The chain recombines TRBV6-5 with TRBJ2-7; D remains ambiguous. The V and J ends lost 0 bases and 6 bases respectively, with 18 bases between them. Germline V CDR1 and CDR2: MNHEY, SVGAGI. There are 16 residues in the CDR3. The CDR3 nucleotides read TGTGCCAGCAGTTACTCGACGGTCCCAGGATACTCCGAGCAGTACTTC. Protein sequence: CASSYSTVPGYSEQYF.

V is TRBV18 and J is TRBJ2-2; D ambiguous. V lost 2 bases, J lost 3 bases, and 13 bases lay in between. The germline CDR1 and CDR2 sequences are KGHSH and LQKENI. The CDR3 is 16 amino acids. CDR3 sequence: CASSPTEQTYTGELFF. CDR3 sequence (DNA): TGTGCCAGCTCACCAACCGAACAGACTTACACCGGGGAGCTGTTTTTT. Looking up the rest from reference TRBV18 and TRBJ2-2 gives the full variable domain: NAGVMQNPRHLVRRRGQEARLRCSPMKGHSHVYWYRQLPEEGLKFMVYLQKENIIDESGMPKERFSAEFPKEGPSILRIQQVVRGDSAAYFCASSPTEQTYTGELFFGEGSRLTVL.

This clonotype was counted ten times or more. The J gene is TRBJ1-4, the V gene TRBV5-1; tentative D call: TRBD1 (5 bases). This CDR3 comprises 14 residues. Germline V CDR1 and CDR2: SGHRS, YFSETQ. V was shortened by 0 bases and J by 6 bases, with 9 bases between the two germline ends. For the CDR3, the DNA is TGCGCCAGCAGCTTGGACAGGAATGATGAAAAACTGTTTTTT. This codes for CASSLDRNDEKLFF.

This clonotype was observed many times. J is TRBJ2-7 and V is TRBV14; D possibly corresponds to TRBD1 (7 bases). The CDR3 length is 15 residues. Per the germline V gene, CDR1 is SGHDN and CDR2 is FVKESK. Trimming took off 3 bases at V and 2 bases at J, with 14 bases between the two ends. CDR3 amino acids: CASSQRAGGTYEQYF. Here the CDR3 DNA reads TGTGCCAGCAGCCAGCGGGCAGGGGGGACCTACGAGCAGTACTTC. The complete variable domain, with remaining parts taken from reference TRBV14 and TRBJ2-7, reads EAGVTQFPSHSVIEKGQTVTLRCDPISGHDNLYWYRRVMGKEIKFLLHFVKESKQDESGMPNNRFLAERTGGTYSTLKVQPAELEDSGVYFCASSQRAGGTYEQYFGPGTRLTVT.

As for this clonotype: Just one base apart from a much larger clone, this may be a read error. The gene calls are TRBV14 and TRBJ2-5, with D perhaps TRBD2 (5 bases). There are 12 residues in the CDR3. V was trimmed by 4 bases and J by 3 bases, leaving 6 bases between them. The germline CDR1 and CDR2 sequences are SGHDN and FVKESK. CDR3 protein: CASSPREETQYF. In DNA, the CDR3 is TGTGCCAGCAGCCCGAGGGAAGAGACCCAGTACTTC.

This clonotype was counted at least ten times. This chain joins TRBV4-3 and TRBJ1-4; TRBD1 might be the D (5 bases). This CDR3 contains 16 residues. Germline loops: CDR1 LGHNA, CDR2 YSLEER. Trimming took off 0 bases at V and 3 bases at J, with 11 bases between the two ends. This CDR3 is CASSQDRGVANEKLFF. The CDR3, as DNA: TGCGCCAGCAGCCAAGATCGGGGGGTAGCTAATGAAAAACTGTTTTTT.

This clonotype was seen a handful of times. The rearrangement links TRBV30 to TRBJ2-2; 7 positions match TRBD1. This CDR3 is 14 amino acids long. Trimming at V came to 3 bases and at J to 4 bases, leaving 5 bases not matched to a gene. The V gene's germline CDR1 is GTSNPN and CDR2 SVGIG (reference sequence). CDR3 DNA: TGTGCCTGGAGGGGGGACAGCTTCACCGGGGAGCTGTTTTTT. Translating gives CAWRGDSFTGELFF.

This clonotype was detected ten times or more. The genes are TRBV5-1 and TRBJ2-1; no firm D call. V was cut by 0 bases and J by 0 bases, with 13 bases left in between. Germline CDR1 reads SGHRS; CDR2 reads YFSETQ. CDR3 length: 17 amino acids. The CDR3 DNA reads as TGCGCCAGCAGCTTGGGGTGGAAAACGAGCTCCTACAATGAGCAGTTCTTC. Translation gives CASSLGWKTSSYNEQFF.

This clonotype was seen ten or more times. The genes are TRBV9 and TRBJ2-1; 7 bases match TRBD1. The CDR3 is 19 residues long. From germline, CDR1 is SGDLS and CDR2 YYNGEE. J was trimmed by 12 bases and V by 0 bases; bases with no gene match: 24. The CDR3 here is CASSVADDRAVPTLLGQFF. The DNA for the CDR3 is TGTGCCAGCAGCGTAGCCGATGACAGGGCTGTCCCTACTCTCCTCGGGCAGTTCTTC.

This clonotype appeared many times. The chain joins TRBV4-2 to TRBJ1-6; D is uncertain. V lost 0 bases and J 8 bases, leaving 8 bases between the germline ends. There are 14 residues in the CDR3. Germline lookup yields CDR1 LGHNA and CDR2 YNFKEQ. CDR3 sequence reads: CASSQEFRDSPLHF. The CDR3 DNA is TGTGCCAGCAGCCAAGAATTCCGTGATTCACCCCTCCACTTT.

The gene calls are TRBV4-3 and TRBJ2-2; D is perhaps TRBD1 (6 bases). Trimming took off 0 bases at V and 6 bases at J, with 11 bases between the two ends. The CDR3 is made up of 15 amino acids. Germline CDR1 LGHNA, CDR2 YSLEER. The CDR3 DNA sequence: TGCGCCAGCAGCCAAGATCAGGGGACGGCCGGGGAGCTGTTTTTT. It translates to CASSQDQGTAGELFF.

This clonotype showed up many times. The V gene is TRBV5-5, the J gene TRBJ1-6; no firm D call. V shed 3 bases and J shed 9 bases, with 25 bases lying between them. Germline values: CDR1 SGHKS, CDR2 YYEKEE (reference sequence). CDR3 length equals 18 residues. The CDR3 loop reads CASSSYNVVPSSRSPLHF. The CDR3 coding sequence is TGTGCCAGCAGCTCCTATAACGTCGTGCCCAGCTCACGTTCACCCCTCCACTTT.

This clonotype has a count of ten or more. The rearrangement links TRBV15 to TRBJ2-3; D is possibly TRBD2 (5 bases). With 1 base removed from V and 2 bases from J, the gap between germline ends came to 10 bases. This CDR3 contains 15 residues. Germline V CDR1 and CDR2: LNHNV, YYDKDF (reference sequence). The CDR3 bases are TGTGCCACCAGCAGAGGGGCGGACTCCACAGATACGCAGTATTTT. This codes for CATSRGADSTDTQYF.

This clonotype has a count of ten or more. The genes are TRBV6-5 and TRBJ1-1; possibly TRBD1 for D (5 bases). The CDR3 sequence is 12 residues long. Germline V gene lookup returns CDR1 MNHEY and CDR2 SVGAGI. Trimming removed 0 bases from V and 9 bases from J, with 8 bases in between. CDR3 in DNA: TGTGCCAGCAGTTACTCGGGGGGTAAAGCTTTCTTT. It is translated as CASSYSGGKAFF.

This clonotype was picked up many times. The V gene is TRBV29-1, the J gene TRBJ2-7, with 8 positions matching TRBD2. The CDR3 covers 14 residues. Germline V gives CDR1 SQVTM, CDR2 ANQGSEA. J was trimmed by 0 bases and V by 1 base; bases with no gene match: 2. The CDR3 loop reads CSVEVAGGSYEQYF. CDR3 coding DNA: TGCAGCGTTGAAGTGGCGGGGGGCTCCTACGAGCAGTACTTC.

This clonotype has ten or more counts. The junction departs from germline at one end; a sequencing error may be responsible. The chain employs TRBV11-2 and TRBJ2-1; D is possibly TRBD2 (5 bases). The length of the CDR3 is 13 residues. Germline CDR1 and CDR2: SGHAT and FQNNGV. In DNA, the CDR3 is TGTGCCAGCAGCGTAGAGGGCGGAGGTGAGCAGTTCTTC. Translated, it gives CASSVEGGGEQFF.

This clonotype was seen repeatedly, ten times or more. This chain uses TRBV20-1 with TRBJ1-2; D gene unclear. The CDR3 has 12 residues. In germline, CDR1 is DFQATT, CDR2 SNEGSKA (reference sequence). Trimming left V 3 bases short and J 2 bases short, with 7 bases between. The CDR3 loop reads CSASGRNYGYTF. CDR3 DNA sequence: TGCAGTGCTAGTGGTCGGAACTATGGCTACACCTTC.

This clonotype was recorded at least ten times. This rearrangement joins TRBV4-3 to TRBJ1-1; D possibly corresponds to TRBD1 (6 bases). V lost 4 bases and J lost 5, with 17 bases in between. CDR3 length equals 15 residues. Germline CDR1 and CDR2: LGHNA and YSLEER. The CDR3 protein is CASSPAQGVQTEAFF. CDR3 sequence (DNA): TGCGCCAGCAGCCCGGCACAGGGCGTCCAAACTGAAGCTTTCTTT.

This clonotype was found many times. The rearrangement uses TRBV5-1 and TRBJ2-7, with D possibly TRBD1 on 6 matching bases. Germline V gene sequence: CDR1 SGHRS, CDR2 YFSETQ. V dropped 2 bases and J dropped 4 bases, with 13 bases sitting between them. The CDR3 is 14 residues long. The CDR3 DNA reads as TGCGCCAGCAGCTTCGCATCAGGGGATTACGAGCAGTACTTC. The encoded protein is CASSFASGDYEQYF.

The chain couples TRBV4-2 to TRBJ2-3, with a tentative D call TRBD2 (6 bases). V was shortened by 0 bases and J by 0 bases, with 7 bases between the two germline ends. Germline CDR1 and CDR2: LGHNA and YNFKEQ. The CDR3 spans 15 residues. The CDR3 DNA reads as TGTGCCAGCAGCCAAGATGGGACTAGCACAGATACGCAGTATTTT. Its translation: CASSQDGTSTDTQYF.

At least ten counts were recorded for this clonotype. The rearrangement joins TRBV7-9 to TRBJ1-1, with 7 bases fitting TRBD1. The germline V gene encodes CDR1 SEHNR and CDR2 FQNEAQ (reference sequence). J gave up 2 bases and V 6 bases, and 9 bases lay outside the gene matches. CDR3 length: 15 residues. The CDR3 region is CASRGAGTANTEAFF. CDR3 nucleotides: TGTGCCAGCAGGGGGGCCGGGACAGCTAACACTGAAGCTTTCTTT. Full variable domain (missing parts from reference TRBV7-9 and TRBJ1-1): DTGVSQNPRHKITKRGQNVTFRCDPISEHNRLYWYRQTLGQGPEFLTYFQNEAQLEKSRLLSDRFSAERPKGSFSTLEIQRTEQGDSAMYLCASRGAGTANTEAFFGQGTRLTVV.